This TCR beta chain was sequenced during a study of T cell repertoires in cytomegalovirus infection. At the level of the study: Matching HLA type and CMV infection were both indicated by public TCR beta signatures. Study-level findings and limits: Totalled public TCR beta family frequency picked out people who carried CMV plus the relevant HLA. HLA-C-restricted, CMV-specific TCR beta clonotypes were dominant ex vivo.

TCRdb independently ran MiXCR on the reads; one entry per CDR3 protein. The sample lists about 680,000 distinct CDR3 sequences, about 24% occurring once. Comments on this clonotype: What it recognizes is unknown.

This CDR3 comprises 16 residues. CDR1 and CDR2 (germline): MDHEN, SYDVKM. The trim removed 5 bases at V and 7 bases at J, leaving 12 bases unmatched. The specimen sequenced was CD8+ T cells from PBMCs. The rearrangement links TRBV28 to TRBJ2-2, with TRBD1 matching over 8 bases. The receptor comes from a human donor in good health (CMV status not recorded). Some clones in this sample may be carry-over from other donors' samples. The CDR3 sequence is CASSTRDRPKGGELFF. CDR3 coding DNA: TGTGCCAGCAGTACGAGGGACAGGCCAAAGGGCGGGGAGCTGTTTTTT.